The clone carrying this T cell receptor beta chain was observed a few times. Individuals with ophthalmopathy presented a Clinical Activity Score of at least 3, a NOSPECS grade of at least 4 and a duration under 3 months. This CDR3 spans 16 amino acids. Germline CDR1 is SGDLS and CDR2 is YYNGEE. V shed 0 bases and J shed 4 bases, with 14 bases lying between them. These data belong to a study of T cells in Graves' hyperthyroidism and ophthalmopathy. The wider study: Specimen type is peripheral blood, collected at initial diagnosis prior to any treatment.

TCR beta CDR3 regions were amplified from RNA transcripts. RT-PCR in the first round (using the HTBI primer set) targeted the TCR CDR3. TCRdb called the multiplex PCR reads again in MiXCR, with one record for every CDR3 protein. Found here are around 600,000 distinct CDR3 sequences, 12% to 15% of them singletons; the top ten hold less than 9%. V is TRBV9 and J is TRBJ1-3; the D is unclear. This receptor was taken from a woman between 18 and 29 years old with Graves' ophthalmopathy. Specimen: blood. The CDR3 sequence is CASSVAGRARGNTIYF. The CDR3 DNA sequence: TGTGCCAGCAGCGTAGCGGGGAGGGCACGGGGAAACACCATATATTTT. The full variable domain, completed using reference TRBV9 and TRBJ1-3, is DSGVTQTPKHLITATGQRVTLRCSPRSGDLSVYWYQQSLDQGLQFLIQYYNGEERAKGNILERFSAQQFPDLHSELNLSSLELGDSALYFCASSVAGRARGNTIYFGEGSWLTVV.